This entry lists 5 T cell receptor beta chains sequenced from one sample in a study of CD8 T cells in Susac syndrome. When the RNA was reverse transcribed, random hexamers were used with an input of about 0.45 to 1 ug. TCRdb re-analysed the immunoSEQ multiplex PCR reads in MiXCR, keeping a single row per CDR3 protein. The sample includes 400,000 to 550,000 distinct CDR3 sequences, approximately 89% of them seen just once. The sequencing sample was made of CD8+ T cells from PBMCs. Receptor source: a human donor with multiple sclerosis.

This clonotype occurred a few times. The V call is TRBV7-2, the J call TRBJ2-2; 7 positions agree with TRBD2. The CDR3 loop spans 16 amino acids. Trimming removed 6 bases from V and 0 bases from J; junction bases left unmatched: 7. CDR1 is SGHTA and CDR2 is FQGNSA in the germline V gene. CDR3: CASRPPGLANTGELFF. CDR3 coding DNA: TGTGCCAGCAGACCCCCAGGACTAGCGAACACCGGGGAGCTGTTTTTT.

This chain links TRBV2 with TRBJ2-7; TRBD2 matches at 8 bases. Germline lookup yields CDR1 SNHLY and CDR2 FYNNEI. The length of the CDR3 is 16 residues. Germline trimming cut 7 bases from V and 5 bases from J; bases unmatched to any gene: 16. CDR3 in amino acids: CASIGEGIGTSHEQYF. The CDR3 region has the DNA TGTGCCAGCATCGGAGAGGGAATTGGGACTAGTCACGAGCAGTACTTC.

J is TRBJ1-2 and V is TRBV9, with 7 nucleotides matching TRBD1. After removal of 3 bases from V and 0 bases from J, the junction contained 11 bases not matched to a gene. The germline V gene has CDR1 SGDLS and CDR2 YYNGEE. The CDR3 has 17 amino acids. The CDR3 reads CASSGSRLQGTNYGYTF. CDR3 bases: TGTGCCAGCAGCGGAAGCCGATTACAGGGGACTAACTATGGCTACACCTTC.

The rearrangement links TRBV4-1 to TRBJ2-3; D possibly uses TRBD1 or TRBD2 (6 bases each). CDR3 length equals 15 residues. In germline, CDR1 is MGHRA, CDR2 YSYEKL. Deletions cut 2 bases from V and 5 bases from J, with 14 bases between. CDR3 in DNA: TGCGCCAGCAGCCAACGAGGGGGAGGAAGAGATACGCAGTATTTT. Residues: CASSQRGGGRDTQYF.

In its sample, this clonotype was seen a few times. The rearrangement uses TRBV5-5 and TRBJ2-5; 8 bases map to TRBD2. Germline-derived CDR1 and CDR2 are SGHKS and YYEKEE (reference sequence). V shed 0 bases and J 5 bases; nucleotides not matched to a gene: 6. The CDR3 extends over 15 amino acids. The chain's CDR3 is CASSLASGSGETQYF. The CDR3 DNA sequence: TGTGCCAGCAGCTTGGCCAGCGGGAGTGGGGAGACCCAGTACTTC.